The 24 T cell receptor beta chains below all came from one sample that was sequenced in a study of tumor and adjacent non-tumor tissue in lung cancer (dated by TCRdb to the late 2010s). RNA was extracted from bulk unsorted tissue and checked for quality with a NanoDrop ND-1000 and an Agilent 2100. Library method: multiplex PCR. Instrument used: Illumina HiSeq 2500. TCRbeta libraries were constructed through three rounds of nested PCR with primers (Table S4) according to protocols modified from ARM-PCR. The public reads were run again by TCRdb, first through fastp at Q25 and then through MiXCR, and only productive beta chains were kept. Duplicate CDR3 protein sequences are folded into a single record with the most common DNA and genes. Present in this sample are some 84,000 distinct CDR3 sequences, about three fifths of which were seen just once. Clones ranked in the top ten supply roughly 14% of the sample.

Sequenced input: lung tumor tissue. The receptors stem from a man aged 65 to 85 with non-small cell lung cancer.

This clonotype was observed many times. V gene TRBV6-2 or TRBV6-3 combines with J gene TRBJ2-3, with TRBD1 identical over 8 bases. CDR3 length: 15 residues. J gave up 4 bases and V 6 bases, and 9 bases lay outside the gene matches. From germline, CDR1 is MNHEY and CDR2 SVGEGT. CDR3 DNA sequence: TGTGCCAGCAGCCCCGACAGGGGACCCGCAGATACGCAGTATTTT. Residues: CASSPDRGPADTQYF.

Details on this clonotype: This may come from a read error, since a much larger clone is one base off. The V gene is TRBV12-3 or TRBV12-4, the J gene TRBJ2-1, with 8 bases lining up with TRBD1. V lost 8 bases to trimming and J lost 4 bases; unmatched junction nucleotides: 7. This CDR3 spans 14 amino acids. The CDR3 DNA reads as TGTGCCAGCGGCTGGACAGGGACATACAATGAGCAGTTCTTC. As protein: CASGWTGTYNEQFF.

Comment on this clonotype: Given a much more abundant clone one base away, this may be a read error. This chain uses TRBV28 with TRBJ1-5; 7 positions agree with TRBD1. Germline CDR1 MDHEN, CDR2 SYDVKM. The CDR3 runs to 14 residues. CDR3 sequence reads: CVSSRVRGIKPQHF. The CDR3 DNA reads as TGTGTCAGCAGTCGCGTCAGGGGGATCAAACCCCAGCATTTT. Drawing the rest from reference TRBV28 and TRBJ1-5, the complete variable domain is DVKVTQSSRYLVKRTGEKVFLECVQDMDHENMFWYRQDPGLGLRLIYFSYDVKMKEKGDIPEGYSVSREKKERFSLILESASTNQTSMYLCVSSRVRGIKPQHFGDGTRLSIL.

Many counts were recorded for this clonotype. The V and J genes are TRBV5-1 and TRBJ2-7; D not resolved. Germline loops: CDR1 SGHRS, CDR2 YFSETQ. The germline V and J ends were trimmed by 0 bases and 4 bases, with 8 bases remaining between them. The CDR3 sequence is 13 residues long. The CDR3 here is CASSLDVRYEQYF. The CDR3 coding sequence is TGCGCCAGCAGCTTGGATGTCAGGTACGAGCAGTACTTC. Filled out from reference TRBV5-1 and TRBJ2-7, the complete variable domain reads KAGVTQTPRYLIKTRGQQVTLSCSPISGHRSVSWYQQTPGQGLQFLFEYFSETQRNKGNFPGRFSGRQFSNSRSEMNVSTLELGDSALYLCASSLDVRYEQYFGPGTRLTVT.

On this clonotype: As the CDR3 is not closed by the conserved phenylalanine or tryptophan, this likely results from a read error. This chain joins TRBV5-6 and TRBJ2-7, with D perhaps assigned TRBD1 or TRBD2 (7 bases each). This CDR3 region has 15 residues. The germline CDR1 and CDR2 sequences are SGHDT and YYEEEE. CDR3 sequence: CASSNRGGGSYEQYL. CDR3 coding DNA: TGTGCCAGCAGCAACCGGGGAGGGGGCTCCTATGAGCAGTACTTA.

Of note for this clonotype: This is likely a read error, given that the CDR3 carries no conserved phenylalanine or tryptophan at its end. The limits of the CDR3 on the DNA are not certain, so only TCRdb's listed CDR3 is given. J is TRBJ2-2 and V is TRBV21-1; the DNA was not used to check the table's D call, TRBD1. TRBV21-1 is a pseudogene segment. The CDR3 has 15 amino acids, counting both end residues. CDR3 amino acids: CASGSPGTPGGELFL.

The chain is built from TRBV11-2 and TRBJ2-3; a weak D match, TRBD1 (5 bases). The CDR3 runs to 15 residues. Germline V gives CDR1 SGHAT, CDR2 FQNNGV. Here the CDR3 reads CANSAGQGLENTQYF. CDR3 DNA: TGTGCTAACAGCGCTGGTCAGGGTTTAGAAAATACGCAGTATTTT.

V is TRBV5-1 and J is TRBJ2-3; the D gene is possibly TRBD1 (6 bases). Deletions cut 5 bases from V and 2 bases from J, with 12 bases between. CDR3 size: 14 residues. Germline V gene data show CDR1 as SGHRS and CDR2 as YFSETQ. The CDR3 loop reads CASSRHRATDTQYF. The DNA of the CDR3 is TGCGCCAGCAGTCGTCACAGGGCCACAGATACGCAGTATTTT.

Comments on this clonotype: Just one base apart from a much larger clone, this may be a read error. The chain couples TRBV6-5 to TRBJ2-7; 8 bases match TRBD2. Per germline, CDR1 MNHEY and CDR2 SVGAGI. The CDR3 sequence is 14 residues long. V lost 8 bases, J lost 6 bases, and 12 bases stayed unmatched. The CDR3 nucleotides read TGTGCCAGCGGCCTGGGCAGAGCGGGGGCCGAGCAGTACTTC. Its protein product is CASGLGRAGAEQYF.

This clonotype has only a few counts. The chain uses TRBV5-4 and TRBJ1-5; no clear D. V was cut by 4 bases and J by 3 bases, with 11 bases left in between. The germline gives CDR1 SGHNT, CDR2 YYREEE (reference sequence). This CDR3 comprises 14 residues. CDR3: CASSPGGYNQPQHF. The CDR3 DNA reads as TGTGCCAGCAGCCCGGGCGGGTACAATCAGCCCCAGCATTTT.

The chain joins TRBV29-1 to TRBJ2-2; 8 nucleotides match TRBD1. The V gene end was trimmed by 4 bases and the J gene end by 1 base; junction bases not matched to a gene: 8. Per the germline V gene, CDR1 is SQVTM and CDR2 is ANQGSEA. The CDR3 is 16 residues long. The CDR3 sequence is CSVGLTGDRNTGELFF. CDR3 DNA: TGCAGCGTTGGTCTGACAGGGGACAGGAACACCGGGGAGCTGTTTTTT.

Details on this clonotype: A much larger clone differs by one base, so this may be a read error. The rearrangement links TRBV4-1 to TRBJ2-1, with D perhaps TRBD1 (5 bases). In germline, CDR1 is MGHRA, CDR2 YSYEKL. CDR3 length equals 15 residues. The CDR3 nucleotides are TGCGCCAGCAGCCGAAACAGGTTAACAAGCAATAAGCAGTTCTTC. This gives the protein CASSRNRLTSNKQFF.

The chain recombines TRBV11-3 with TRBJ2-7; D remains unclear. Germline V CDR1 and CDR2: SGHNT, YENEEA. The CDR3 contains 13 residues. The V end was cut by 0 bases, the J end by 10 bases, with 13 bases between. The CDR3 DNA reads as TGTGCCAGCAGCTTAGAAGGTCGAGCCGAACAGTACTTC. It codes for CASSLEGRAEQYF. Variable domain in full (rest from reference TRBV11-3 and TRBJ2-7): EAGVVQSPRYKIIEKKQPVAFWCNPISGHNTLYWYLQNLGQGPELLIRYENEEAVDDSQLPKDRFSAERLKGVDSTLKIQPAELGDSAVYLCASSLEGRAEQYFGPGTRLTVT.

A note on this clonotype: One junction end disagrees with the germline gene, perhaps due to a read error. The V call is TRBV13, the J call TRBJ2-3; D tentatively fits TRBD1 or TRBD2 (5 bases each). CDR3 size: 17 residues. Germline assignment: CDR1 PRHDT and CDR2 FYEKMQ (reference sequence). CDR3 in amino acids: CASSLGEGFRGADTQNF. Here the CDR3 DNA reads TGTGCCAGCAGCTTAGGTGAGGGATTCAGAGGGGCAGATACGCAGAATTTT.

This clonotype has just one count. The CDR3 end shows no conserved phenylalanine or tryptophan, and so a read error is likely. Because the CDR3's place on the DNA is in doubt, the DNA is left out and the CDR3 is given as listed by TCRdb. V and J are TRBV20-1 and TRBJ2-2; TRBD2 was called by the table and not checked on the DNA. In germline, CDR1 is DFQATT, CDR2 SNEGSKA (reference sequence). Termini included, the CDR3 measures 16 amino acids. The chain's CDR3 is CSGTSTSGGGGGEMFV.

Ten or more counts support this clonotype. The V call is TRBV24-1, the J call TRBJ1-1; 8 bases match TRBD1. The trim removed 2 bases at V and 3 bases at J, leaving 10 bases unmatched. The length of the CDR3 is 17 residues. Germline values: CDR1 KGHDR, CDR2 SFDVKD. DNA for the CDR3: TGTGCCACCAGTGATTCCCGGACAGGGACCGGGTACACTGAAGCTTTCTTT. The encoded protein is CATSDSRTGTGYTEAFF.

Points on this clonotype: The junction does not match germline at one end; this may be a read error. The chain employs TRBV6-5 and TRBJ1-1; D uncertain. Germline loops: CDR1 MNHEY, CDR2 SVGAGI. The CDR3 contains 14 residues. CDR3 coding DNA: TGTGCAAGCAGTTACGGGGTGCTAGGCACTGAAGCCTTCTTT. Protein: CASSYGVLGTEAFF.

A note on this clonotype: This may stem from a read error, because a much larger clone lies one nucleotide away. The rearrangement links TRBV20-1 to TRBJ2-3, with unresolved D. This CDR3 has 14 amino acids. Germline CDR1 is DFQATT and CDR2 is SNEGSKA (reference sequence). This chain's CDR3 is CSDRRSPHTDTQYF. CDR3 sequence (DNA): TGCAGTGATAGACGCAGTCCGCACACAGATACGCAGTATTTT.

A word on this clonotype: One end of the junction varies from germline; a read error may be responsible. This chain joins TRBV28 and TRBJ1-5; D not resolved. Germline-derived CDR1 and CDR2 are MDHEN and SYDVKM. The length of the CDR3 is 12 residues. This chain's CDR3 is CATSSDMTPQHF. CDR3 nucleotide sequence: TGTGCCACCAGTTCTGACATGACTCCCCAGCATTTT.

A remark on this clonotype: The junction departs from germline at one end; a sequencing error may be responsible. The DNA for the CDR3 is TGTGTCAGCTGGGCAGGTAGTATCGAGCAGTTCTTC. Amino acid sequence: CVSWAGSIEQFF. This rearrangement joins TRBV11-2 to TRBJ2-1, with no clear D. The CDR3 runs 12 residues. CDR1 and CDR2 from the germline V gene are SGHAT and FQNNGV.

This clonotype was counted many times. The chain uses TRBV6-5 and TRBJ2-7; 8 bases are a match to TRBD1. V was clipped by 5 bases and J by 7 bases; unmatched bases: 10. Germline lookup yields CDR1 MNHEY and CDR2 SVGAGI. CDR3 length equals 14 residues. CDR3 in amino acids: CASSRTGSSREQYF. CDR3 sequence (DNA): TGTGCCAGCAGTAGGACAGGGAGCTCGCGGGAGCAGTACTTC.

This chain connects TRBV5-8 to TRBJ2-4, with 8 bases aligning to TRBD1. The CDR3 runs 21 residues. Germline CDR1 is SGHTS and CDR2 is YDEGEE. V gave up 5 bases and J gave up 0 bases; unmatched junction bases: 22. CDR3 in amino acids: CASRLPPPGQGGSLAKNIQYF. The CDR3 DNA reads as TGTGCCAGCAGACTCCCCCCCCCTGGACAGGGTGGATCTTTAGCCAAAAACATTCAGTACTTC.

As concerns this clonotype: Mismatch with germline at one junction end may stem from a read error. V usage is TRBV6-5 and J usage is TRBJ2-2; D is undetermined. This CDR3 spans 17 amino acids. CDR1 and CDR2 from the germline V gene are MNHEY and SVGAGI. The CDR3 coding sequence is TGTGCCAACAGTCAGCCCGAAAGCATGGGCATAGCCGGGGAGCTGTTTTTT. It codes for CANSQPESMGIAGELFF.

The chain has TRBV11-2 and TRBJ2-2, with D unclear. The CDR3 sequence is 14 residues long. Trimming left V 8 bases short and J 7 bases short, with 17 bases between. Germline V CDR1 and CDR2: SGHAT, FQNNGV. CDR3 amino acids: CASYTRARFGELFF. The CDR3 nucleotides read TGTGCCAGCTATACAAGGGCTAGATTCGGGGAGCTGTTTTTT.